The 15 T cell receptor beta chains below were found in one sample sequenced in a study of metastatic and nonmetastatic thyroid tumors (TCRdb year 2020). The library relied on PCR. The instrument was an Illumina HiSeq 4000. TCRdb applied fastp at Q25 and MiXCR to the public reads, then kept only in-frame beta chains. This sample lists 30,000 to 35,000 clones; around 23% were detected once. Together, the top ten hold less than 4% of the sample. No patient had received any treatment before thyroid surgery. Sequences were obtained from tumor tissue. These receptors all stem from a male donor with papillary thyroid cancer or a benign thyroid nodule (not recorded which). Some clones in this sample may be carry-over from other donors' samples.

CDR3 sequence (DNA): TGCAGTGCTTATTCGCATTTAGCAGCCCTTGACGAGCAGTACTTC. Translated: CSAYSHLAALDEQYF. The chain carries TRBV20-1 and TRBJ2-7, with D hard to call. Per the germline V gene, CDR1 is DFQATT and CDR2 is SNEGSKA (reference sequence). Between the trimmed V and J ends, which lost 5 bases and 5 bases, there was a span of 22 bases. The CDR3 has 15 amino acids.

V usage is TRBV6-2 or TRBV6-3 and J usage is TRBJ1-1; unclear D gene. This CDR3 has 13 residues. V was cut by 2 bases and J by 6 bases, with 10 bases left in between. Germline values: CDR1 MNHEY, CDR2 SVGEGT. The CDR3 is CASSYRGFSEAFF. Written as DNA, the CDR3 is TGTGCCAGCAGTTACCGAGGGTTTTCTGAAGCTTTCTTT.

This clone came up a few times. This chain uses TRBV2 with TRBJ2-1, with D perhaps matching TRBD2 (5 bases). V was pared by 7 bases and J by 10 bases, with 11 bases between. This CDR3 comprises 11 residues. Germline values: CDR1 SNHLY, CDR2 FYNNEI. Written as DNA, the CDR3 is TGTGCCAGCAACGAAGCGGCGGAGCAGTTCTTC. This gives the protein CASNEAAEQFF.

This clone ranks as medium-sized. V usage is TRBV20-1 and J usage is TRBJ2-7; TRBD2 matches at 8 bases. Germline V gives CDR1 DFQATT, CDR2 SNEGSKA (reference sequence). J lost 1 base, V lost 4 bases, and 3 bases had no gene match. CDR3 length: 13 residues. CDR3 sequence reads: CSATSGWSYEQYF. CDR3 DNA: TGCAGTGCTACTAGCGGGTGGTCCTACGAGCAGTACTTC.

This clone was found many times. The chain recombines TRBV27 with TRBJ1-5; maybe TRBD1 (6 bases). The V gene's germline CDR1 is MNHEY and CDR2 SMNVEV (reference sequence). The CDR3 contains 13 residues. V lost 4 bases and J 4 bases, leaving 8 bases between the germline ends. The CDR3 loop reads CASSSGANQPQHF. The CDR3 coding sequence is TGTGCCAGCAGTTCAGGGGCGAATCAGCCCCAGCATTTT.

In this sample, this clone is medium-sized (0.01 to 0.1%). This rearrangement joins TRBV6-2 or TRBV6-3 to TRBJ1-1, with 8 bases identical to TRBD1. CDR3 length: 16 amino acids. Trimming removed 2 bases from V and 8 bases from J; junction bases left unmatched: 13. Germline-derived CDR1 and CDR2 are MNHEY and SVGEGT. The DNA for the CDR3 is TGTGCCAGCAGTTACCCTACCGGACAGGGTGGGGGCGAAGCTTTCTTT. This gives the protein CASSYPTGQGGGEAFF.

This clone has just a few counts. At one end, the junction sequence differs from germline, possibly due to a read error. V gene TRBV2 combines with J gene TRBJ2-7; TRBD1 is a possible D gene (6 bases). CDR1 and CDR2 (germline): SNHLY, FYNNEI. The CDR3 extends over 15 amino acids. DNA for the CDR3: TGTGCCAGCAGTGGCCGGGACACGGCCCCCTACAAGCAGTACTTC. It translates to CASSGRDTAPYKQYF.

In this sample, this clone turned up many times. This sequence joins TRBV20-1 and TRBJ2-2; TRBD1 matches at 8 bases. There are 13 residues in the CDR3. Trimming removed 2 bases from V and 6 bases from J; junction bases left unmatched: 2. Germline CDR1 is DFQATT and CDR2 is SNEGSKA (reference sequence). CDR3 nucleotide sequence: TGCAGTGCTAGATACAGGGGGGCCGGGGAGCTGTTTTTT. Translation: CSARYRGAGELFF.

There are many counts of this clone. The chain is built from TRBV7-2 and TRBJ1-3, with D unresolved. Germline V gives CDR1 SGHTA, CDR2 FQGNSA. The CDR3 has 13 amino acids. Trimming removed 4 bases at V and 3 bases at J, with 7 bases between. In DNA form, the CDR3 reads TGTGCCAGCAGCTGGGGAAGTGGAAACACCATATATTTT. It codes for CASSWGSGNTIYF.

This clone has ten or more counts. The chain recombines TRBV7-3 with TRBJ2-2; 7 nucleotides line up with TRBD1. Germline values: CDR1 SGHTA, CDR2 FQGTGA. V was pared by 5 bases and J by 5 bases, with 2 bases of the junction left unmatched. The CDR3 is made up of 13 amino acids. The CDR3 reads CASSLQGTGELFF. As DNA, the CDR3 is TGTGCCAGCAGCCTACAGGGGACCGGGGAGCTGTTTTTT.

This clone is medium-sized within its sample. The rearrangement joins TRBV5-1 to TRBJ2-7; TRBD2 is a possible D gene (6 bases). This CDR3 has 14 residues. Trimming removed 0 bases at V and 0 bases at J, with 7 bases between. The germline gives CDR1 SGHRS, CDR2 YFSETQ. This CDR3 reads CASSLDGSSYEQYF. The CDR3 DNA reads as TGCGCCAGCAGCTTGGACGGGAGCTCCTACGAGCAGTACTTC.

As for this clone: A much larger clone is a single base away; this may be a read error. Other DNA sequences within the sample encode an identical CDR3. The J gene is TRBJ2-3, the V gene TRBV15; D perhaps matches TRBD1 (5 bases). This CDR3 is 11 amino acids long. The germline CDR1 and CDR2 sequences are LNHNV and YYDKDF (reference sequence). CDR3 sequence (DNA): TGCGCCACCAGCAGACAGGATACGCAGTATTTT. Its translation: CATSRQDTQYF.

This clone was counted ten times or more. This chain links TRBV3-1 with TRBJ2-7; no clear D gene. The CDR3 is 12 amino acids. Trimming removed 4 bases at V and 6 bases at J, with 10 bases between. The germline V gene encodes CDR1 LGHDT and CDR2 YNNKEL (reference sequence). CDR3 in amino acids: CASSLVESEQYF. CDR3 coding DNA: TGTGCCAGCAGCCTCGTGGAGAGCGAGCAGTACTTC.

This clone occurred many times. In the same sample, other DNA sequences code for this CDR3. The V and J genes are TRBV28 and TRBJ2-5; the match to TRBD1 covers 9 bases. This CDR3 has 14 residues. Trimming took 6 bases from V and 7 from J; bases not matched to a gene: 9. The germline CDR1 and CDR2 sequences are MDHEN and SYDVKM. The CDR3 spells CASSTNRGRLTQYF. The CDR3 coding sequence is TGTGCCAGCAGCACGAACAGGGGGCGCCTGACCCAGTACTTC. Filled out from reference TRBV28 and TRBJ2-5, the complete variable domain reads DVKVTQSSRYLVKRTGEKVFLECVQDMDHENMFWYRQDPGLGLRLIYFSYDVKMKEKGDIPEGYSVSREKKERFSLILESASTNQTSMYLCASSTNRGRLTQYFGPGTRLLVL.

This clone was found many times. CDR3 coding DNA: TGTGCCAGCAGTTTAACAGGGGGAGGAGAGACCCAGTACTTC. Translating it yields CASSLTGGGETQYF. This chain links TRBV28 with TRBJ2-5; 8 bases match TRBD1. The CDR3 consists of 14 residues. V lost 2 bases and J lost 4; bases outside the gene matches: 3. CDR1 and CDR2 from the germline V gene are MDHEN and SYDVKM.